The 10 T cell receptor beta chains given below trace back to one sample, sequenced in a study of Tregs in tolerant kidney transplant recipients. Libraries were prepared by immunoSEQ multiplex PCR; TCRdb keeps only in-frame clonotypes and omits some of them. The table has about 240,000 clones, approximately 83% seen once. The sequenced sample consisted of CD4+ T cells from blood. The receptors here all came from a human donor in good health.

This sequence joins TRBV10-1 and TRBJ2-5, with TRBD2 as a possible D gene (6 bases). The CDR3 is 15 residues long. Germline CDR1 WNHNN, CDR2 SYGVQD (reference sequence). V lost 0 bases, J lost 7 bases, and 15 bases lay in between. CDR3 loop: CASSESGGADGTQYF. CDR3 nucleotide sequence: TGCGCCAGCAGTGAGTCCGGGGGAGCGGACGGGACCCAGTACTTC.

The rearrangement links TRBV9 to TRBJ1-1; D call uncertain. The CDR3 extends over 13 amino acids. V was shortened by 1 base and J by 1 base, with 5 bases between the two germline ends. Per germline, CDR1 SGDLS and CDR2 YYNGEE. The CDR3, as DNA: TGTGCCAGCAGCGTAAACGGGAACACTGAAGCTTTCTTT. The encoded protein is CASSVNGNTEAFF.

The chain couples TRBV7-6 to TRBJ2-3; TRBD1 is a possible D gene (6 bases). The CDR3 contains 15 residues. Trimming removed 5 bases at V and 1 base at J, with 13 bases between. The germline gives CDR1 SGHVS, CDR2 FNYEAQ. CDR3 region: CASSNGTYRTDTQYF. DNA for the CDR3: TGTGCCAGCAGCAACGGGACATACCGCACAGATACGCAGTATTTT.

This clone was seen more than once but under ten times. This same CDR3 is encoded by further DNA sequences in the sample. This chain connects TRBV10-1 to TRBJ1-3; D is perhaps TRBD1 (5 bases). CDR1 is WNHNN and CDR2 is SYGVQD in the germline V gene (reference sequence). The V end lost 7 bases, the J end lost 2 bases, and 9 bases lay between the germline ends. The CDR3 runs to 13 residues. The CDR3 region is CASMSRAGNTIYF. CDR3 sequence (DNA): TGCGCCAGCATGTCCAGGGCTGGAAACACCATATATTTT.

Of note for this clone: The same CDR3 also results from other DNA sequences found in this sample. The J gene is TRBJ2-3, the V gene TRBV5-1; 7 bases line up with TRBD2. This CDR3 is 15 amino acids long. Unmatched junction bases numbered 6, after V lost 1 base and J lost 4 bases. From germline, CDR1 is SGHRS and CDR2 YFSETQ. This CDR3 reads CASSLRASGADTQYF. Here the CDR3 DNA reads TGCGCCAGCAGCTTGAGGGCTAGCGGTGCAGATACGCAGTATTTT.

This chain links TRBV30 with TRBJ2-1; D is ambiguous. V was clipped by 2 bases and J by 5 bases, with 4 bases between them. The CDR3 spans 11 residues. Germline CDR1 reads GTSNPN; CDR2 reads SVGIG (reference sequence). The CDR3 nucleotides are TGTGCCTGGAGTACACACAATGAGCAGTTCTTC. Translation: CAWSTHNEQFF. The full variable domain, with the rest looked up from reference TRBV30 and TRBJ2-1, is SQTIHQWPATLVQPVGSPLSLECTVEGTSNPNLYWYRQAAGRGLQLLFYSVGIGQISSEVPQNLSASRPQDRQFILSSKKLLLSDSGFYLCAWSTHNEQFFGPGTRLTVL.

The rearrangement joins TRBV5-4 to TRBJ2-7; maybe TRBD2 (6 bases). The V gene lost 4 bases and the J gene lost 7 bases, with 12 bases spanning the gap. This CDR3 contains 12 residues. Germline values: CDR1 SGHNT, CDR2 YYREEE (reference sequence). The CDR3 coding sequence is TGTGCCAGCAGCCCTCGGGGGAAGGAGCAGTACTTC. Translation gives CASSPRGKEQYF. Filled out from reference TRBV5-4 and TRBJ2-7, the complete variable domain reads ETGVTQSPTHLIKTRGQQVTLRCSSQSGHNTVSWYQQALGQGPQFIFQYYREEENGRGNFPPRFSGLQFPNYSSELNVNALELDDSALYLCASSPRGKEQYFGPGTRLTVT.

The chain couples TRBV2 to TRBJ1-2; D uncertain. Germline V gene data show CDR1 as SNHLY and CDR2 as FYNNEI. This CDR3 comprises 14 residues. V was cut by 3 bases and J by 3 bases, with 11 bases left in between. The CDR3 here is CASSEPGTHYGYTF. The CDR3 bases are TGTGCCAGCAGTGAGCCCGGCACCCACTATGGCTACACCTTC.

The rearrangement links TRBV11-2 to TRBJ2-1, with 9 bases identical to TRBD1. The CDR3 is 14 amino acids. CDR1 and CDR2 (germline): SGHAT, FQNNGV. V was pared by 5 bases and J by 9 bases, with 8 bases of the junction left unmatched. The CDR3 bases are TGTGCCAGCAGCCCCGGGACAGGGATCTTTGAGCAGTTCTTC. Protein sequence: CASSPGTGIFEQFF.

This clone has just a few counts. The V and J genes are TRBV5-4 and TRBJ2-3; 9 bases are shared with TRBD1. The length of the CDR3 is 18 residues. Germline CDR1 is SGHNT and CDR2 is YYREEE (reference sequence). Trimming cost V 3 bases and J 1 base; bases outside gene matches: 12. The CDR3 DNA sequence: TGTGCCAGCAGCTCCGGGACAGGGAGGGTGAGGCGCACAGATACGCAGTATTTT. Protein: CASSSGTGRVRRTDTQYF.